These T cell receptor beta chains were read from a single sample in a study of cytomegalovirus exposure and HLA in healthy donors. The repertoire was sequenced with immunoSEQ multiplex PCR; TCRdb's copy has only in-frame clones and lacks some. This sample's clone table lists around 150,000 clones. The sample comprised PBMCs. These receptors came from a woman aged 55-70 years in good health and CMV-seronegative. CDR3s include the opening cysteine and the closing phenylalanine or tryptophan. Each record gives: J gene, V gene, D gene, CDR3 DNA, CDR3 protein. A D gene is named only where the DNA matches it firmly.

>TRBJ2-2|TRBV9|TRBD1
TGTGCCAGCAGCCCGGGACAGGGGTCCGGGGAGCTGTTTTTT
CASSPGQGSGELFF
>TRBJ1-5|TRBV5-6|TRBD1
TGTGCCAGCAGCAACTACAGGAGGCGACAGGGTCCCAATCAGCCCCAGCATTTT
CASSNYRRRQGPNQPQHF
>TRBJ2-1|TRBV30|TRBD2
TGTGCGCAGAGCTCCACTAGCGGGGGGTACAATGAGCAGTTCTTC
CAQSSTSGGYNEQFF
>TRBJ2-7|TRBV29-1|-
TGCAGCGCCGCGACCCTTCAACTAGAAGGGTCCTACGAGCAGTACTTC
CSAATLQLEGSYEQYF
>TRBJ1-2|TRBV19|TRBD1
TGTGCCAGTAGGCGATCGAGGGACAGGGACTATGGCTACACCTTC
CASRRSRDRDYGYTF
>TRBJ2-7|TRBV7-2|-
TGTGCCAGCAGCTTTGCGAGCCTTGAGCAGTACTTC
CASSFASLEQYF
>TRBJ1-1|TRBV28|-
TGTGCCAGCAGTCCCTCGAGGGGGGGCAACACTGAAGCTTTCTTT
CASSPSRGGNTEAFF
>TRBJ1-2|TRBV28|-
TGTGCCAGCAGTCTTACCGGGACACAGAGTGGCTACACCTTC
CASSLTGTQSGYTF
>TRBJ2-1|TRBV10-1|TRBD2
TGCGCCAGCAGTGAGTCAGTAGCGGGAACCTACAATGAGCAGTTCTTC
CASSESVAGTYNEQFF
>TRBJ1-1|TRBV19|-
TGTGCCAGTACCCAGACAAAGAACACTGAAGCTTTCTTT
CASTQTKNTEAFF
>TRBJ2-7|TRBV5-6|TRBD2
TGTGCCAGCAGCCCGTGGCGGGGGTATCGTGTCAGTACCTACGAGCAGTACTTC
CASSPWRGYRVSTYEQYF
>TRBJ2-1|TRBV6-1|-
TGTGCCAGCAGTGAACACCCAGGGGATCCCTACAATGAGCAGTTCTTC
CASSEHPGDPYNEQFF
>TRBJ2-7|TRBV19|-
TGTGCCAGTAGCCAAGACAGCTCCTACGAGCAGTACTTC
CASSQDSSYEQYF
>TRBJ2-3|TRBV27|TRBD2
TGTGCCAGCAGTTCCCGGACTAGCGGGAGGACAGATACGCAGTATTTT
CASSSRTSGRTDTQYF
>TRBJ2-1|TRBV5-1|TRBD2
TGCGCCAGCAGACTTAGCGGGAGCTCCTACAATGAGCAGTTCTTC
CASRLSGSSYNEQFF
>TRBJ2-7|TRBV11-3|-
TGTGCCAGCAGCTTAGATCGAGACACTGGCGAGCAGTACTTC
CASSLDRDTGEQYF
>TRBJ2-2|TRBV7-9|-
TGTGCCAGCAGCTTATACAGAAACACCGGGGAGCTGTTTTTT
CASSLYRNTGELFF
>TRBJ1-4|TRBV4-3|-
TGCGCCAGCAGCCAAGATAACTGGGCTACTAATGAAAAACTGTTTTTT
CASSQDNWATNEKLFF
>TRBJ2-1|TRBV5-1|-
TGCGCCAGCAGCTTGGATGTGGGGGCTTACAATGAGCAGTTCTTC
CASSLDVGAYNEQFF
>TRBJ2-6|TRBV28|TRBD1
TGTGCCAGCAAGCCAGGGGGATCTGGGGCCAACGTCCTGACTTTC
CASKPGGSGANVLTF
>TRBJ2-5|TRBV7-3|TRBD1
TGTGCCAGCAGCCAGGGACAGCAAGAGACCCAGTACTTC
CASSQGQQETQYF
>TRBJ1-2|TRBV6-1|TRBD1
TGTGCCAGCAGCGCCCGGACAGGGGTGGGCTATGGCTACACCTTC
CASSARTGVGYGYTF
>TRBJ2-7|TRBV7-3|TRBD2
TGTGCCAGCAGCCCGAATAGCGGGAGGCCCTACGAGCAGTACTTC
CASSPNSGRPYEQYF
>TRBJ2-5|TRBV5-1|-
TGCGCCAGCAGCTTGATTAGCAGTGGCCAAGAGACCCAGTACTTC
CASSLISSGQETQYF
>TRBJ2-3|TRBV5-6|-
TGTGCCAGCAGCTTGGCGGCAGAGGGAGATACGCAGTATTTT
CASSLAAEGDTQYF
>TRBJ1-1|TRBV11-2|-
TGTGCCAGCAGCTTAGTACTGGGGGGAAACACTGAAGCTTTCTTT
CASSLVLGGNTEAFF